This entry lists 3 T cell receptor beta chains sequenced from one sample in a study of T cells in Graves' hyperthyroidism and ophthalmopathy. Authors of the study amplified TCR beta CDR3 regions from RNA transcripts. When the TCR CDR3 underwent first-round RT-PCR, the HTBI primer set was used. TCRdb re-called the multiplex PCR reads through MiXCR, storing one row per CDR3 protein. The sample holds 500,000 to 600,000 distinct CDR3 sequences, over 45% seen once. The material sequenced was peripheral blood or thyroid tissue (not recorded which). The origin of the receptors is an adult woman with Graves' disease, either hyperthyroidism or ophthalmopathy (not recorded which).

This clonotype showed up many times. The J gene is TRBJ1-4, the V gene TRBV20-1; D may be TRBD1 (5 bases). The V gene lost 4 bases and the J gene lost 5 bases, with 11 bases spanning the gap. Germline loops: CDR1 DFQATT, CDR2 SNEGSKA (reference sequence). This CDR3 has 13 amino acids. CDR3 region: CSAISGGNEKLFF. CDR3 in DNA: TGCAGTGCTATTAGTGGGGGGAATGAAAAACTGTTTTTT.

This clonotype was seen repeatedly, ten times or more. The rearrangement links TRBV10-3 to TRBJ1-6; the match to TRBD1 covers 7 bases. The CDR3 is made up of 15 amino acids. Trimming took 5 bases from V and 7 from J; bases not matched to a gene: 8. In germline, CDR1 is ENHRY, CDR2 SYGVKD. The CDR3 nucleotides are TGTGCCATCAGTCCCGGACAGGTTCCAAATTCACCCCTCCACTTT. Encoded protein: CAISPGQVPNSPLHF.

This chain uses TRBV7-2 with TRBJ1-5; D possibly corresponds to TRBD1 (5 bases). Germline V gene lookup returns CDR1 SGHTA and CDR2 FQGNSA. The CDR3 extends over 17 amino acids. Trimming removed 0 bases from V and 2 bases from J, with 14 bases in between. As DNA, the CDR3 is TGTGCCAGCAGCTTAGCGGGGGGTCACGTTGGCAATCAGCCCCAGCATTTT. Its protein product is CASSLAGGHVGNQPQHF.